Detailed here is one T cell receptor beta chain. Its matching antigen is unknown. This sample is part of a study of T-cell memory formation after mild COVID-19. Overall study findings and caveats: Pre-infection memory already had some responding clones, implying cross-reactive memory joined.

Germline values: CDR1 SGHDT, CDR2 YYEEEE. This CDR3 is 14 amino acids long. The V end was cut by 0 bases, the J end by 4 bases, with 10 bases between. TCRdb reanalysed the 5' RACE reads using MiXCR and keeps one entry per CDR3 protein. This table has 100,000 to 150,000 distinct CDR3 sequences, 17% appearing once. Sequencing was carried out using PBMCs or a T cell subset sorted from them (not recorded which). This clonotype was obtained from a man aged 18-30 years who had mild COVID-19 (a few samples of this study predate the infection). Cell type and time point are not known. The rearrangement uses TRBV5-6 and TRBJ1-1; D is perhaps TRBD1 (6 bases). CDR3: CASSLGQQGTEAFF. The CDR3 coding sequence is TGTGCCAGCAGCTTGGGTCAACAGGGCACTGAAGCTTTCTTT.